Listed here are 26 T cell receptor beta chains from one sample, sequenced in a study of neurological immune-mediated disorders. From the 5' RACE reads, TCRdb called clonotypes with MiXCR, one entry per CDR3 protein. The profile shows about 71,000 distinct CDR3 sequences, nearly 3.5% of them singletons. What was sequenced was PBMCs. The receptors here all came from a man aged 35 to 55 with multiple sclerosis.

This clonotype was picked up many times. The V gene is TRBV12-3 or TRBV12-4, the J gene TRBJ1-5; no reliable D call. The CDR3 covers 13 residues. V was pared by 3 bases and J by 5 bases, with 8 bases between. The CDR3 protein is CASSFGEDQPQHF. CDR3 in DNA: TGTGCCAGCAGTTTTGGAGAGGATCAGCCCCAGCATTTT.

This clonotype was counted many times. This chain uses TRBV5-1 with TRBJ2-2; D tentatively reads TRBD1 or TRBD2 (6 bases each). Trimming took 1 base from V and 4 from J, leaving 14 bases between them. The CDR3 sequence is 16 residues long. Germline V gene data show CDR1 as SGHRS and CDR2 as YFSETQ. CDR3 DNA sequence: TGCGCCAGCAGCTTGTATCCAGGGGAGGCCACCGGGGAGCTGTTTTTT. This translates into CASSLYPGEATGELFF.

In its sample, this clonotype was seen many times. The CDR3 loop is CASSPILDTQYF. In nucleotides, the CDR3 is TGTGCCAGCAGCCCTATCTTAGATACGCAGTATTTT. The rearrangement links TRBV5-5 to TRBJ2-3; D remains ambiguous. Trimming stripped 4 bases from V and 5 bases from J, with 8 bases between. The length of the CDR3 is 12 residues. CDR1 is SGHKS and CDR2 is YYEKEE in the germline V gene (reference sequence).

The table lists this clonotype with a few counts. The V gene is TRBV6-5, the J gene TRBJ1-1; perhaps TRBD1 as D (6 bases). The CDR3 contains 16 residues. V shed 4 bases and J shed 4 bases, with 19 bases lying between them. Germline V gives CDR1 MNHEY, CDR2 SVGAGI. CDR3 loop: CASSFPRGAGATEAFF. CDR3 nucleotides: TGTGCCAGCAGTTTCCCCCGGGGGGCGGGGGCCACTGAAGCTTTCTTT.

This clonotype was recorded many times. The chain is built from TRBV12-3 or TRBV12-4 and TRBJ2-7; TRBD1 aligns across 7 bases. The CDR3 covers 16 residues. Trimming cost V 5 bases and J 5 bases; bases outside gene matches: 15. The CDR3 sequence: CASSPATLTGLHEQYF. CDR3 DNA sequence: TGTGCCAGCAGTCCAGCGACCCTGACAGGGTTGCACGAGCAGTACTTC.

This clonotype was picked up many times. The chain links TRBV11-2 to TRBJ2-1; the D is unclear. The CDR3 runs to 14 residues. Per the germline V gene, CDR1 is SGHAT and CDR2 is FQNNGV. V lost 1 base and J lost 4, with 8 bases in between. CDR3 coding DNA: TGTGCCAGCAGCTTAGGAGTCAGATACAATGAGCAGTTCTTC. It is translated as CASSLGVRYNEQFF.

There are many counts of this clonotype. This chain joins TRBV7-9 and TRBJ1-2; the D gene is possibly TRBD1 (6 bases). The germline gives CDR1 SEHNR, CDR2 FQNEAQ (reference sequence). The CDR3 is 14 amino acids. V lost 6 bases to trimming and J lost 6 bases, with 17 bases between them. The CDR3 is CASRNGGLSNGYTF. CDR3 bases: TGTGCCAGCAGAAACGGGGGGCTATCCAATGGCTACACCTTC.

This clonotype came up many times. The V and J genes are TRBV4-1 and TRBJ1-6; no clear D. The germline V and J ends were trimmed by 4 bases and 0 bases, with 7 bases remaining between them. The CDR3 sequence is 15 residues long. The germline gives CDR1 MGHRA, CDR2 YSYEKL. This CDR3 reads CASSLGSSYNSPLHF. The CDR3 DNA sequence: TGCGCCAGCAGCCTGGGGAGCTCCTATAATTCACCCCTCCACTTT.

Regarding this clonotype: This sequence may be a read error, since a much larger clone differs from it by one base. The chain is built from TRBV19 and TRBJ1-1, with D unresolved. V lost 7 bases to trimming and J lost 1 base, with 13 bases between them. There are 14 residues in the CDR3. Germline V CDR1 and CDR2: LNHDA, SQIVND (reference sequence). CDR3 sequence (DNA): TGTGCCAGTAACAGCCCCTCATCGAACACTGAAGCTTTCTTT. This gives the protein CASNSPSSNTEAFF. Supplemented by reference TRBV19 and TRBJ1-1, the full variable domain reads DGGITQSPKYLFRKEGQNVTLSCEQNLNHDAMYWYRQDPGQGLRLIYYSQIVNDFQKGDIAEGYSVSREKKESFPLTVTSAQKNPTAFYLCASNSPSSNTEAFFGQGTRLTVV.

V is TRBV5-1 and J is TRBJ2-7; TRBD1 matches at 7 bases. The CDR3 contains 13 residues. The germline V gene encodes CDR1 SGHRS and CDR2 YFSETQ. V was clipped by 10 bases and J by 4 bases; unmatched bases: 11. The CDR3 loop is CAWGPGQSYEQYF. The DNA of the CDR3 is TGCGCCTGGGGTCCGGGACAGTCATACGAGCAGTACTTC.

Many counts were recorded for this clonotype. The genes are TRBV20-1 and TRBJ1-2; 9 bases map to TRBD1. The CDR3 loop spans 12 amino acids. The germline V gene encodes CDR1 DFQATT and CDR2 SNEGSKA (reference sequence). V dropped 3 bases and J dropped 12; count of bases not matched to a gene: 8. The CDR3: CSARDVQGADTF. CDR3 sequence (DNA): TGCAGTGCTAGGGATGTACAGGGGGCCGACACCTTC.

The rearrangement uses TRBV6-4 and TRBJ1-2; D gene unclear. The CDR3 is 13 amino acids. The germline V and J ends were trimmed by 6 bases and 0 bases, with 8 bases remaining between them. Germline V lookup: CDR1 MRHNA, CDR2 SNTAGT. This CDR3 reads CASSSRANYGYTF. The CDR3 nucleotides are TGTGCCAGCAGCTCGCGGGCTAACTATGGCTACACCTTC.

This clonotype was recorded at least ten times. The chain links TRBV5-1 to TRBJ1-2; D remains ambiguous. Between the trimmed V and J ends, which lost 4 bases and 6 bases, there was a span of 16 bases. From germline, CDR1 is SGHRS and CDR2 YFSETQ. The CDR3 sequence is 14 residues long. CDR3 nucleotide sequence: TGCGCCAGCAGCCGTCGGACTCCCCTTGATGGCTACACCTTC. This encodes CASSRRTPLDGYTF. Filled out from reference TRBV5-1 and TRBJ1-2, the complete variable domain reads KAGVTQTPRYLIKTRGQQVTLSCSPISGHRSVSWYQQTPGQGLQFLFEYFSETQRNKGNFPGRFSGRQFSNSRSEMNVSTLELGDSALYLCASSRRTPLDGYTFGSGTRLTVV.

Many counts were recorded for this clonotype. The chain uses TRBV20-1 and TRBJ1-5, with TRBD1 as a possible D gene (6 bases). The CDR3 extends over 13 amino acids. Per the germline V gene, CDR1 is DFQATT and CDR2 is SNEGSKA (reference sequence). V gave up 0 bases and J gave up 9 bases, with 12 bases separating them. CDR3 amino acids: CSARDQKGGPQHF. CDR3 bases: TGCAGTGCTAGAGATCAGAAAGGGGGGCCCCAGCATTTT.

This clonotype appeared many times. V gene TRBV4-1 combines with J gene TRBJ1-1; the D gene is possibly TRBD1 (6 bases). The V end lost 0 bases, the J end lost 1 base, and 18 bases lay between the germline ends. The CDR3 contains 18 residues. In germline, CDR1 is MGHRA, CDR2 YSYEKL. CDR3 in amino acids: CASSQDAGRGGKNTEAFF. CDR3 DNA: TGCGCCAGCAGCCAAGATGCGGGGAGGGGGGGAAAGAACACTGAAGCTTTCTTT.

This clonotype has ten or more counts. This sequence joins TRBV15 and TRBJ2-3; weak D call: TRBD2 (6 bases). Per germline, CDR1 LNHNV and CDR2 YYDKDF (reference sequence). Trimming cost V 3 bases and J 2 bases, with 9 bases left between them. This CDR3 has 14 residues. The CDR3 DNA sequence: TGTGCCACCAGCAGGGGGGGAGCCACAGATACGCAGTATTTT. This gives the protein CATSRGGATDTQYF.

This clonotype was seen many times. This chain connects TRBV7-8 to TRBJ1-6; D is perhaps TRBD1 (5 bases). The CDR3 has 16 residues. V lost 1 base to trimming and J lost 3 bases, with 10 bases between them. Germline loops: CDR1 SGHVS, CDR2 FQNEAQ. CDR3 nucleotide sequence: TGTGCCAGCAGCTTAGGACAGACCTTCTATAATTCACCCCTCCACTTT. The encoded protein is CASSLGQTFYNSPLHF.

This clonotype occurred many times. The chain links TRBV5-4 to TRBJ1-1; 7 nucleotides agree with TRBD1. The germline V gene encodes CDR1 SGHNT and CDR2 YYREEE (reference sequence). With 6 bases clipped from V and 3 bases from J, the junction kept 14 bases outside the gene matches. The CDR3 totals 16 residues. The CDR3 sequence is CASIPTAPQGDTEAFF. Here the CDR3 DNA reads TGTGCCAGCATTCCTACCGCCCCGCAGGGGGACACTGAAGCTTTCTTT.

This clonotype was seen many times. In nucleotides, the CDR3 is TGCAGTGCCAGGCCAGGGGGGGGTGGCTACACCTTC. Translated, it gives CSARPGGGGYTF. J is TRBJ1-2 and V is TRBV20-1; TRBD1 matches 7 bases. The ends lost 6 bases at V and 7 bases at J; junction bases unmatched: 8. Germline-derived CDR1 and CDR2 are DFQATT and SNEGSKA (reference sequence). This CDR3 has 12 residues.

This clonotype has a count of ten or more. CDR3 DNA sequence: TGTGCCAGCAGACCACAGGGGGGAAGCAATCAGCCCCAGCATTTT. Its translation is CASRPQGGSNQPQHF. This sequence joins TRBV12-3 or TRBV12-4 and TRBJ1-5; 8 nucleotides match TRBD1. There are 15 residues in the CDR3. With V trimmed by 6 bases and J by 1 base, 5 bases remained unmatched.

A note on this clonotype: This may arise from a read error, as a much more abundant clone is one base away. The CDR3 sequence: CASSSGTGYEKYF. In nucleotides, the CDR3 is TGCGCCAGCAGCTCGGGTACCGGGTACGAGAAGTACTTC. The chain has TRBV5-1 and TRBJ2-7; D uncertain. CDR3 size: 13 residues. CDR1 is SGHRS, CDR2 YFSETQ, per germline. Full variable domain (rest looked up from reference TRBV5-1 and TRBJ2-7): KAGVTQTPRYLIKTRGQQVTLSCSPISGHRSVSWYQQTPGQGLQFLFEYFSETQRNKGNFPGRFSGRQFSNSRSEMNVSTLELGDSALYLCASSSGTGYEKYFGPGTRLTVT.

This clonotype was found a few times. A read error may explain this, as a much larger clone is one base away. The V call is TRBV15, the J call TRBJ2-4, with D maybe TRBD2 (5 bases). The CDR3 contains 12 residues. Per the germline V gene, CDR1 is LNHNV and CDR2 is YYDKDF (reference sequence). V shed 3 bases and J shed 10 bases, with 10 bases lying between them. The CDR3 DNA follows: TGTGCCACCAGCAGGACTACAAAAATTCAGTACTTC. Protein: CATSRTTKIQYF.

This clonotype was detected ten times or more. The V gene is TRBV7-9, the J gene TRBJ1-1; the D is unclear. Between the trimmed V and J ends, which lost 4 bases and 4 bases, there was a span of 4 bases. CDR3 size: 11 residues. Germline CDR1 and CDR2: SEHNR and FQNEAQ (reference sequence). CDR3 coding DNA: TGTGCCAGCAGCTCCGGCACTGAAGCTTTCTTT. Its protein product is CASSSGTEAFF. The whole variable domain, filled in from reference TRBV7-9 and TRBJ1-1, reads DTGVSQNPRHKITKRGQNVTFRCDPISEHNRLYWYRQTLGQGPEFLTYFQNEAQLEKSRLLSDRFSAERPKGSFSTLEIQRTEQGDSAMYLCASSSGTEAFFGQGTRLTVV.

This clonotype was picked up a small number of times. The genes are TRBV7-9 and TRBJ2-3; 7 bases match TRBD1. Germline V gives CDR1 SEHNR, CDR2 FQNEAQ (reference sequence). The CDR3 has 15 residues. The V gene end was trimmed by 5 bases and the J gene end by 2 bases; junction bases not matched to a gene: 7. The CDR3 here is CASSPGGRLTDTQYF. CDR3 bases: TGTGCCAGCAGCCCAGGGGGACGACTCACAGATACGCAGTATTTT. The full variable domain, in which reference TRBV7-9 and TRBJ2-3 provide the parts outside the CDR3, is DTGVSQNPRHKITKRGQNVTFRCDPISEHNRLYWYRQTLGQGPEFLTYFQNEAQLEKSRLLSDRFSAERPKGSFSTLEIQRTEQGDSAMYLCASSPGGRLTDTQYFGPGTRLTVL.

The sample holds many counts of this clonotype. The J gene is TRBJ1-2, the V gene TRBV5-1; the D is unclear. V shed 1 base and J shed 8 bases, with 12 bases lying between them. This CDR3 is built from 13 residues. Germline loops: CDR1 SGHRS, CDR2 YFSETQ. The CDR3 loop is CASSLSTVNGYTF. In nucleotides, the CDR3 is TGCGCCAGCAGCTTGTCGACTGTAAACGGCTACACCTTC.

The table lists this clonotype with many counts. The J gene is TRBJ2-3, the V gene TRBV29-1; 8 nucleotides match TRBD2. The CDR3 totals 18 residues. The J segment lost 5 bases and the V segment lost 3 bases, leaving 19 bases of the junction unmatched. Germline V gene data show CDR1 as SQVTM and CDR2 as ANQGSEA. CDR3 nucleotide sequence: TGCAGCGTTGAGGGGGTGGTGTTGAGCGGGAGCCGTAGAGATACGCAGTATTTT. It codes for CSVEGVVLSGSRRDTQYF.